This passage covers 4 T cell receptor beta chains from one sample sequenced in a study of cytomegalovirus exposure and HLA in healthy donors. PCR was performed using 60 Vbeta and 13 Jbeta primers. Here immunoSEQ multiplex PCR was the method, and the copy in TCRdb shows in-frame clones only, minus some. The sample holds some 170,000 clones, around three quarters seen once. Material: PBMCs. The receptors were gathered from a man in his thirties or forties in good health and CMV-seropositive.

This chain joins TRBV7-3 and TRBJ2-2, with 9 bases matching TRBD1. The CDR3 spans 16 residues. The germline CDR1 and CDR2 sequences are SGHTA and FQGTGA. Trimming cost V 5 bases and J 4 bases; bases outside gene matches: 8. CDR3 residues: CASSAWTGVSTGELFF. Here the CDR3 DNA reads TGTGCCAGCAGCGCGTGGACAGGGGTTTCCACCGGGGAGCTGTTTTTT.

The rearrangement uses TRBV19 and TRBJ2-5; TRBD2 might be the D (6 bases). The V end lost 7 bases, the J end lost 2 bases, and 11 bases lay between the germline ends. CDR1 LNHDA and CDR2 SQIVND come from the germline V gene (reference sequence). The CDR3 runs to 13 residues. The CDR3 loop is CASKMREQETQYF. The CDR3 region has the DNA TGTGCCAGTAAGATGCGGGAACAAGAGACCCAGTACTTC.

This sequence joins TRBV13 and TRBJ2-1, with 8 bases aligning to TRBD2. This CDR3 has 16 residues. The junction had 7 bases not matched to a gene; V was cut back by 4 bases and J by 2 bases. CDR1 and CDR2 (germline): PRHDT, FYEKMQ (reference sequence). In DNA form, the CDR3 reads TGTGCCAGCAGCTCAGAACTAGCGGCTACCTACAATGAGCAGTTCTTC. Its translation: CASSSELAATYNEQFF.

V is TRBV11-2 and J is TRBJ2-1, with 8 bases that match TRBD2. Trimming took 7 bases from V and 15 from J; bases not matched to a gene: 8. Germline V gene sequence: CDR1 SGHAT, CDR2 FQNNGV. The CDR3 is 11 residues long. The CDR3 is CASTGGGPVFF. The CDR3 bases are TGTGCCAGCACTGGCGGGGGGCCGGTGTTCTTC.